This TCR beta chain was captured by sequencing in a study of blood T cells in healthy people across ages. As concerns this clonotype: Its antigen remains unknown.

Findings of the study overall: The study found more naive CD4+ cells and higher diversity in long-lived than aged donors.

Isolation recovered at least 6 million PBMCs from every sample. V was trimmed by 4 bases and J by 5 bases, leaving 15 bases between them. This CDR3 comprises 15 residues. The V gene's germline CDR1 is LGHNA and CDR2 YNFKEQ. Using a J-beta primer mix together with a sample-barcoded 5' primer, a second PCR was run for about 6 to 12 cycles. TCRdb ran MiXCR on the 5' RACE reads and lists one entry per CDR3 protein. This table has around 700,000 distinct CDR3 sequences, 20% to 25% appearing once. The sample was also reused in another study, on T cells of mothers and their children.

Sequenced: blood. The clonotype was recovered from a boy between 10 and 17 years old in good health. The genes are TRBV4-2 and TRBJ2-4; no firm D call. CDR3 sequence (DNA): TGTGCCAGCAGCCCTTCTAGGGCCGGCGAAAACATTCAGTACTTC. It encodes CASSPSRAGENIQYF.